The source of this T cell receptor beta chain is a study of molecular identifiers for immune sequencing clone quantification (dated by TCRdb to the late 2010s). Notes on the research overall: For a replicate experiment, the RNA from either approximately 20,000 or 100,000 naive CD8 T cells was divided into five aliquots, and four of those aliquots went on to sequencing. This methods study benchmarked molecular-identifier clustering-based TCR repertoire sequencing (MIDCIRS) and TCR RNA copy counting, using CD8 T cells to do so. Paper-wide results and their limitations: When barcode sub-clustering was left out, chimeric consensus sequences inflated TCR diversity, with chimeras reaching as high as 47%. Even against a background of 750,000 to 1,000,000 naive CD8 T cells, spiked-in Jurkat TCR RNA amounting to a single cell's worth was reported to be detectable. Naive libraries contained spiked-in Jurkat TCR RNA (roughly ten copies' worth), which is not part of the donor repertoire. About three recovered TCR RNA copies per cell were obtained by modeling, versus roughly 10 by digital PCR, implying a capture efficiency of 25% to 30%. Highly expanded clone sizes could be underestimated if identical TCR molecules share a barcode. In CMV-specific effector cells, over 97% of molecules were held by clones above 20 RNA copies, whereas under 1% of molecules were held by such clones in naive cells.

This clonotype has ten or more counts. Its recognized antigen is unknown. No base quality information exists; no much larger clone differs at one position. From cysteine to phenylalanine, the CDR3 is 15 amino acids long. Only CDR3 DNA is held: 45 bases, read in frame from base 1. At the junction V is shortened by 5 bases and J by 0 bases; bases outside the gene matches: 4. Per the germline V gene, MDHEN is the CDR1 and SYDVKM is the CDR2. To prepare the library, PCR was applied. The sequencer was an Illumina HiSeq 4000. Bulk TCR libraries were prepared as previously described, using TCR primers listed in Table S5. The Qiagen AllPrep DNA/RNA kit was used to purify total RNA. Before analysis, reads from multiple sequencing runs of the same library were pooled. As for how the authors treated the data: Reads were retained only if an exact TCR constant sequence was present, and the retained reads were trimmed to 150 nt and grouped according to their 12-nt molecular barcodes. Reads within each barcode group were sub-clustered using a 15% Levenshtein threshold, and quality-weighted consensus sequences were constructed for each RNA molecule. Non-functional sequences were excluded, and lower-count sequences lying one edit away from another sequence were also excluded. Barcode sub-clusters with fewer than 20% of the maximum read count were removed, based on fitting two negative binomial distributions. Using fastp trimming at Q25 and MiXCR clonotype assembly, TCRdb reanalyzed the public sequencing data and kept in-frame beta chains. Each entry is one CDR3 protein sequence, shown with its most common DNA and genes. These V and J calls originate from TCRdb's pipeline instead of the authors' own analysis. A total of tens of thousands of distinct CDR3 sequences appear in this sample, around 18% of them only once. The top ten clones comprise roughly 1.5% of the sample.

Libraries of naive CD8 T cells were generated from roughly 21,000 to 960,000 sorted cells, with 10%, 30% or 50% of the purified RNA used. On a BD FACSAria II, naive CD8 T cells were FACS-sorted as CD8+CD4-CCR7+CD45RA+ and collected into RLT Plus buffer. To test detection sensitivity, Jurkat RNA equal to around nine TCR copies was added to samples of roughly 18,000-1,000,000 naive CD8 T cells. CD8 T cells were enriched using RosetteSep CD8+ T Cell Enrichment Cocktail and Ficoll-Paque, and the enriched cells then underwent ACK red cell lysis. The receptor was derived from a human donor in good health. Some libraries in this study had Jurkat cell RNA spiked in. The sequenced sample consisted of naive CD8+ T cells from blood, with Jurkat cell RNA spiked in. Reading the label with the study, this specimen's cell subset or site is: FACS-sorted CD8+CD4-CCR7+CD45RA+ naive T cells. The chain is made from TRBV28 and TRBJ1-5, with 7 bases in between that match TRBD1. The sequence in DNA is TGTGCCAGCAGTATCGGGACAGATAGCAATCAGCCCCAGCATTTT. This codes for CASSIGTDSNQPQHF.